The 17 T cell receptor beta chains reported below all come from one sample, sequenced in a study of T-cell memory formation after mild COVID-19. TCRdb independently ran MiXCR on the 5' RACE reads; one entry per CDR3 protein. The sample contains over 10,000 distinct CDR3 sequences, roughly 16% of which appear only once. Sequenced sample: PBMCs or a T cell subset sorted from them (not recorded which). The receptors were gathered from a man aged 18 to 30 who had mild COVID-19 (a few samples of this study predate the infection). Cell type and time point are not known.

This clonotype was seen ten or more times. V is TRBV7-2 and J is TRBJ1-6, with D unclear. V lost 2 bases and J 10 bases, leaving 6 bases between the germline ends. This CDR3 spans 12 amino acids. CDR1 is SGHTA and CDR2 is FQGNSA in the germline V gene. CDR3 bases: TGTGCCAGCAGCTTACCATCCTCACCCCTCCACTTT. The encoded protein is CASSLPSSPLHF.

This clonotype was counted between two and nine times. The chain recombines TRBV7-3 with TRBJ1-3; 7 bases agree with TRBD1. V trimming: 5 bases; J trimming: 2 bases; junction bases outside the gene matches: 6. Per the germline V gene, CDR1 is SGHTA and CDR2 is FQGTGA. This CDR3 spans 15 amino acids. Here the CDR3 reads CASSATGEAGNTIYF. The DNA of the CDR3 is TGTGCCAGCAGCGCCACAGGGGAGGCTGGAAACACCATATATTTT.

This clonotype has at least ten counts. The J gene is TRBJ2-7, the V gene TRBV12-3 or TRBV12-4; 10 nucleotides align to TRBD1. Unmatched junction bases numbered 7, after V lost 5 bases and J lost 6 bases. The CDR3 is 14 residues long. The CDR3 reads CASSTRDRGVEQYV. In DNA, the CDR3 is TGTGCCAGCAGTACCCGGGACAGGGGAGTCGAGCAGTACGTC.

This clonotype was seen many times. The chain is built from TRBV9 and TRBJ1-1, with 7 nucleotides matching TRBD1. The CDR3 runs to 15 residues. Germline V gene sequence: CDR1 SGDLS, CDR2 YYNGEE. Unmatched junction bases numbered 8, after V lost 3 bases and J lost 3 bases. The CDR3 here is CASSAGDSRYTEAFF. DNA of the CDR3: TGTGCCAGCAGCGCCGGGGACAGCCGCTACACTGAAGCTTTCTTT. Supplemented by reference TRBV9 and TRBJ1-1, the full variable domain reads DSGVTQTPKHLITATGQRVTLRCSPRSGDLSVYWYQQSLDQGLQFLIQYYNGEERAKGNILERFSAQQFPDLHSELNLSSLELGDSALYFCASSAGDSRYTEAFFGQGTRLTVV.

This chain links TRBV6-4 with TRBJ2-3, with 7 bases aligning to TRBD1. The CDR3 runs to 14 residues. With V trimmed by 6 bases and J by 3 bases, 6 bases remained unmatched. Germline V gives CDR1 MRHNA, CDR2 SNTAGT. The CDR3 here is CASSPGQATDTQYF. CDR3 in DNA: TGTGCCAGCAGCCCTGGACAGGCAACAGATACGCAGTATTTT.

This clonotype was seen a handful of times. The CDR3 sequence: CASSLGRIDYNEQFF. The CDR3 DNA follows: TGTGCCAGCAGTTTGGGGCGAATCGACTACAATGAGCAGTTCTTC. This sequence joins TRBV27 and TRBJ2-1, with D perhaps TRBD1 (5 bases). Germline V gene lookup returns CDR1 MNHEY and CDR2 SMNVEV (reference sequence). The CDR3 length is 15 residues. V lost 3 bases and J lost 3, with 12 bases in between.

This clonotype came up many times. This rearrangement joins TRBV6-4 to TRBJ2-3; 10 bases are shared with TRBD2. Losses at the gene ends were 2 bases for V and 2 bases for J; bases not matched to a gene: 1. Germline V CDR1 and CDR2: MRHNA, SNTAGT. The CDR3 extends over 15 amino acids. The CDR3 protein is CASSDSGGATDTQYF. As DNA, the CDR3 is TGTGCCAGCAGTGACAGCGGGGGGGCCACAGATACGCAGTATTTT.

This clonotype was observed a few times. The V gene is TRBV6-2 or TRBV6-3, the J gene TRBJ1-6, with D unresolved. Germline CDR1 reads MNHEY; CDR2 reads SVGEGT. Between the trimmed V and J ends, which lost 8 bases and 10 bases, there was a span of 9 bases. The CDR3 length is 11 residues. In DNA form, the CDR3 reads TGTGCCAGCGGTCCCGGGTCACCCCTCCACTTT. Protein: CASGPGSPLHF.

In its sample, this clonotype was seen many times. The rearrangement links TRBV9 to TRBJ2-3; weak D call: TRBD1 (5 bases). The CDR3 totals 14 residues. From germline, CDR1 is SGDLS and CDR2 YYNGEE. V was cut by 3 bases and J by 4 bases, with 12 bases left in between. CDR3 sequence reads: CASSESGAADTQYF. The CDR3 nucleotides are TGTGCCAGCAGCGAGAGTGGGGCGGCAGATACGCAGTATTTT.

This clonotype has only a few counts. This rearrangement joins TRBV20-1 to TRBJ1-1, with D hard to call. The CDR3 contains 13 residues. Germline loops: CDR1 DFQATT, CDR2 SNEGSKA (reference sequence). Trimming cost V 6 bases and J 1 base, with 12 bases left between them. This chain's CDR3 is CSALVWENTEAFF. The CDR3 coding sequence is TGCAGTGCCCTTGTGTGGGAGAACACTGAAGCTTTCTTT.

This clonotype was detected ten times or more. This sequence joins TRBV4-2 and TRBJ2-7; D remains unclear. Germline V lookup: CDR1 LGHNA, CDR2 YNFKEQ. The V and J ends lost 1 base and 0 bases respectively, with 7 bases between them. The CDR3 loop spans 14 amino acids. The CDR3 nucleotides are TGTGCCAGCAGCCAAGCGTTGTTCTCCTACGAGCAGTACTTC. Translated, it gives CASSQALFSYEQYF.

This sequence joins TRBV29-1 and TRBJ2-1, with 8 bases identical to TRBD2. CDR3 length equals 17 residues. V shed 3 bases and J 0 bases; nucleotides not matched to a gene: 10. Looked up from germline, CDR1 is SQVTM and CDR2 is ANQGSEA. The CDR3 region is CSVDLAGGHSSYNEQFF. CDR3 DNA: TGCAGCGTTGATCTCGCGGGGGGCCATAGCTCCTACAATGAGCAGTTCTTC.

This clonotype was seen only a few times. This chain links TRBV28 with TRBJ2-7; D may be TRBD1 (5 bases). The length of the CDR3 is 13 residues. With 2 bases removed from V and 3 bases from J, the gap between germline ends came to 8 bases. CDR1 and CDR2 from the germline V gene are MDHEN and SYDVKM. CDR3 nucleotide sequence: TGTGCCAGCAGTTTAACAGGCGTCTACGAGCAGTACGTC. It yields the protein CASSLTGVYEQYV.

The chain links TRBV6-5 to TRBJ2-2; 9 nucleotides match TRBD1. Trimming took 0 bases from V and 4 from J; bases not matched to a gene: 6. The CDR3 has 17 residues. Germline CDR1 and CDR2: MNHEY and SVGAGI. The CDR3 region is CASSYSIGQGITGELFF. The CDR3 DNA reads as TGTGCCAGCAGTTACTCGATTGGACAGGGGATCACCGGGGAGCTGTTTTTT.

Many counts were recorded for this clonotype. This sequence joins TRBV7-2 and TRBJ1-4; D remains unclear. V shed 1 base and J shed 8 bases, with 14 bases lying between them. Germline lookup yields CDR1 SGHTA and CDR2 FQGNSA. This CDR3 has 15 amino acids. The CDR3 coding sequence is TGTGCCAGCAGCTTAGTGTCCCTTAGAGGGGAAAAACTGTTTTTT. Translated: CASSLVSLRGEKLFF.

At least ten counts were recorded for this clonotype. The V call is TRBV6-5, the J call TRBJ2-4; D is tentatively TRBD1 or TRBD2 (6 bases each). V was clipped by 1 base and J by 8 bases, with 12 bases between them. Germline V gene lookup returns CDR1 MNHEY and CDR2 SVGAGI. The CDR3 covers 14 residues. The CDR3 spells CASSYWGARDIQYF. Written as DNA, the CDR3 is TGTGCCAGCAGTTACTGGGGGGCGCGGGACATTCAGTACTTC.

This clonotype was counted ten times or more. V and J are TRBV6-2 or TRBV6-3 and TRBJ2-1; D is ambiguous. Trimming removed 11 bases at V and 2 bases at J, with 16 bases between. The CDR3 has 14 residues. Germline CDR1 reads MNHEY; CDR2 reads SVGEGT. CDR3 DNA: TGTGCCGGCAATGATGAAGGTCCCTACAATGAGCAGTTCTTC. This encodes CAGNDEGPYNEQFF.